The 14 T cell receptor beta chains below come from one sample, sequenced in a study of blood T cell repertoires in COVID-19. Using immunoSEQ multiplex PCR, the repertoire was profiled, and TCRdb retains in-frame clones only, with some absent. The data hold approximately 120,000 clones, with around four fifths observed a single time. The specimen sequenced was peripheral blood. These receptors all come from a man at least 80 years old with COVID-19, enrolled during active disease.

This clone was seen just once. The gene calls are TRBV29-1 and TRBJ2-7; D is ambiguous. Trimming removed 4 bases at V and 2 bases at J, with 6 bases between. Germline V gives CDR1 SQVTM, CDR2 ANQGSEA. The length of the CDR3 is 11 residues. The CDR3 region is CSVVATYEQYF. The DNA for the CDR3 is TGCAGCGTTGTGGCAACCTACGAGCAGTACTTC.

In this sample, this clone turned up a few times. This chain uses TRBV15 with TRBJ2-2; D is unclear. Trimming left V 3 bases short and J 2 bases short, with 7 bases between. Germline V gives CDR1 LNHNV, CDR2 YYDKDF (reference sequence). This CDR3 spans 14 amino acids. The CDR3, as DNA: TGTGCCACCAGCAGCCCCAGTAACACCGGGGAGCTGTTTTTT. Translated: CATSSPSNTGELFF.

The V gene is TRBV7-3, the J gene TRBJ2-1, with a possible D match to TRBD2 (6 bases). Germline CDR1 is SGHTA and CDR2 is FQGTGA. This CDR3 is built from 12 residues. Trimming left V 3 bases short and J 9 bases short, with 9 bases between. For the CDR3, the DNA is TGTGCCAGCAGCTTGATGGGGGGTGAGCAGTTCTTC. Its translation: CASSLMGGEQFF. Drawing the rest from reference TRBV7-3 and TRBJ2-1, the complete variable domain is GAGVSQTPSNKVTEKGKYVELRCDPISGHTALYWYRQSLGQGPEFLIYFQGTGAADDSGLPNDRFFAVRPEGSVSTLKIQRTERGDSAVYLCASSLMGGEQFFGPGTRLTVL.

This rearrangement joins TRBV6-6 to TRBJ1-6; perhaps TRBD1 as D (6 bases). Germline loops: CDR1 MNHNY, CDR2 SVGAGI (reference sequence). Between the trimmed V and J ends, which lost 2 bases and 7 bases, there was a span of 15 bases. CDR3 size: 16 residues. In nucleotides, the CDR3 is TGTGCCAGCAGTTACCCAACAGGGCTGTCAAATTCACCCCTCCACTTT. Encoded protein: CASSYPTGLSNSPLHF.

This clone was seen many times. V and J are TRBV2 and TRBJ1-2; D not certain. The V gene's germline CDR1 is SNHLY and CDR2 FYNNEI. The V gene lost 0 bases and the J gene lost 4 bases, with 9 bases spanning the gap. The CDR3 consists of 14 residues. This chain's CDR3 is CASSEAQTSYGYTF. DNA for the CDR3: TGTGCCAGCAGTGAAGCCCAGACAAGCTATGGCTACACCTTC.

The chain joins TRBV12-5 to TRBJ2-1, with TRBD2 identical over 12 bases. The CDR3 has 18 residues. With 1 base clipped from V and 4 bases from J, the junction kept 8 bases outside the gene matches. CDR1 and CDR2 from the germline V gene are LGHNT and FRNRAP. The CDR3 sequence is CASGLAGLAGTFYNEQFF. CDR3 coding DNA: TGTGCTAGTGGTTTGGCAGGACTAGCGGGAACATTTTACAATGAGCAGTTCTTC. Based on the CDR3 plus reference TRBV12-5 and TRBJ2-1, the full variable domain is DARVTQTPRHKVTEMGQEVTMRCQPILGHNTVFWYRQTMMQGLELLAYFRNRAPLDDSGMPKDRFSAEMPDATLATLKIQPSEPRDSAVYFCASGLAGLAGTFYNEQFFGPGTRLTVL.

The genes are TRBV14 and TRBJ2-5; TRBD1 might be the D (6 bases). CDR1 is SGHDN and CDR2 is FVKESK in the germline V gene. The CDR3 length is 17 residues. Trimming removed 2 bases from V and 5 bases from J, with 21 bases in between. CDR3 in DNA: TGTGCCAGCAGCCAAATGCGGACAGTTAGGCTTTCGGAGACCCAGTACTTC. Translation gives CASSQMRTVRLSETQYF.

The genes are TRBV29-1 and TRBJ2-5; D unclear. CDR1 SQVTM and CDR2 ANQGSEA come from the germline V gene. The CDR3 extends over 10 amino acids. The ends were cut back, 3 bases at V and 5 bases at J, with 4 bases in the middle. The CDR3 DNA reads TGCAGCGTTGATTATGAGACCCAGTACTTC. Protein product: CSVDYETQYF.

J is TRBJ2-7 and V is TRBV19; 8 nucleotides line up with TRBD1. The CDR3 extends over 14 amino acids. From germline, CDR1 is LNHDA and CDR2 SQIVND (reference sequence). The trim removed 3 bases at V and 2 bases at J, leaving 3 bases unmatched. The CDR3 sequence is CASSIGTGPYEQYF. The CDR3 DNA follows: TGTGCCAGTAGTATCGGGACAGGCCCCTACGAGCAGTACTTC.

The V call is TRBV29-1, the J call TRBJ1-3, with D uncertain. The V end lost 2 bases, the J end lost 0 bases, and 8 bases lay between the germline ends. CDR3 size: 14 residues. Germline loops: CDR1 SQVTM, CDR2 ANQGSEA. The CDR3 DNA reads TGCAGCGTTGAAAGCGGATTCTCTGGAAACACCATATATTTT. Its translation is CSVESGFSGNTIYF.

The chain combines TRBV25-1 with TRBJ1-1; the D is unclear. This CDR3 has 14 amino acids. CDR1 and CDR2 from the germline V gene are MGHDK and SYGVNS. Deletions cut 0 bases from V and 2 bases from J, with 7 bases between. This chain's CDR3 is CASSEYSVNTEAFF. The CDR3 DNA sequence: TGTGCCAGCAGTGAATACTCAGTTAACACTGAAGCTTTCTTT.

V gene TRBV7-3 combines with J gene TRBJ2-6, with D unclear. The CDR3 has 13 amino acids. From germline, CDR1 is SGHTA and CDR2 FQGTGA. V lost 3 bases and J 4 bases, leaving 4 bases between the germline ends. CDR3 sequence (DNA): TGTGCCAGCAGCTTTGCGGGGGCCAACGTCCTGACTTTC. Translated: CASSFAGANVLTF.

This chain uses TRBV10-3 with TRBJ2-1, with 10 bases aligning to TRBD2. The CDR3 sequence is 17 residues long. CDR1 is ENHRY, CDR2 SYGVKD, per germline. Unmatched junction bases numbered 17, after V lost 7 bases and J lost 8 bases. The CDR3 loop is CAIKAPLASGRGDEQFF. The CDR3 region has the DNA TGTGCCATCAAGGCCCCTTTGGCTAGCGGGAGAGGGGATGAGCAGTTCTTC.

CDR3 bases: TGTGCCACCAGCAGAGGGGGAGCGTACACTGAAGCTTTCTTT. This translates into CATSRGGAYTEAFF. The chain carries TRBV15 and TRBJ1-1; D remains ambiguous. Looked up from germline, CDR1 is LNHNV and CDR2 is YYDKDF (reference sequence). This CDR3 is 14 amino acids long. Trimming took off 1 base at V and 3 bases at J, with 9 bases between the two ends.